The rows below give T cell receptor beta chains drawn from one sample of a study of Ad26.COV2.S vaccination and SARS-CoV-2 variants. Method: immunoSEQ multiplex PCR; TCRdb's copy keeps in-frame clones and lacks some. The sample consists of approximately 360,000 clones, 83% of them appearing once. The sequenced sample was peripheral blood, obtained in a trial of Ad26.COV2.S vaccine versus placebo. These receptors originate from a person between 18 and 65 years old who received the Ad26.COV2.S COVID-19 vaccine or a placebo. The conserved cysteine and the conserved F or W are not part of the CDR3 here.

CDR3: ASSPRDRVVDQPQH; V: TRBV2; J: TRBJ1-5
CDR3: ASSQGNNKGRTEAF; V: TRBV4-1; J: TRBJ1-1
CDR3: ASSSPYQETQY; V: TRBV7-2; J: TRBJ2-5
CDR3: ASSAELRLSGYGYT; V: TRBV2; J: TRBJ1-2
CDR3: ASSLPLGLAGDEQY; V: TRBV5-1; J: TRBJ2-7
CDR3: ASKGQASLDSPLH; V: TRBV5-1; J: TRBJ1-6
CDR3: ASSSLDKGFNQPQH; V: TRBV7-9; J: TRBJ1-5
CDR3: ASSQATQTVFGGYT; V: TRBV4-1; J: TRBJ1-2
CDR3: ASSRQGRWETQY; V: TRBV19; J: TRBJ2-5
CDR3: ASSIFEGSYNEQF; V: TRBV19; J: TRBJ2-1
CDR3: ASSGDGTYGTGELF; V: TRBV7-7; J: TRBJ2-2
CDR3: ASSLGPLGSGNTIY; V: TRBV7-9; J: TRBJ1-3
CDR3: ASSIREGLGYT; V: TRBV19; J: TRBJ1-2
CDR3: AISPPPGGEQY; V: TRBV10-3; J: TRBJ2-7
CDR3: ASSPRHIGEQY; V: TRBV11-2; J: TRBJ2-7
CDR3: ASSPLAGTTDTQY; V: TRBV4-1; J: TRBJ2-3
CDR3: ASSYGRGTYEQY; V: TRBV6-5; J: TRBJ2-7